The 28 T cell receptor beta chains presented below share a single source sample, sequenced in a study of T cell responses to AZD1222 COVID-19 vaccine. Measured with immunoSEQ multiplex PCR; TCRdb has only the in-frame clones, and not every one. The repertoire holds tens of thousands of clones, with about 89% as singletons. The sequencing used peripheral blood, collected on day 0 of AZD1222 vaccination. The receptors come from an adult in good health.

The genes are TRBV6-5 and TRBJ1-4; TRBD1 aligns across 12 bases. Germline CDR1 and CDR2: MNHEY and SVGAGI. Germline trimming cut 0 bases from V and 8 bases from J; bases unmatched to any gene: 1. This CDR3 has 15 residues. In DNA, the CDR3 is TGTGCCAGCAGTTACTCCGGGACAGGGGGCGAAAAACTGTTTTTT. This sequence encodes CASSYSGTGGEKLFF.

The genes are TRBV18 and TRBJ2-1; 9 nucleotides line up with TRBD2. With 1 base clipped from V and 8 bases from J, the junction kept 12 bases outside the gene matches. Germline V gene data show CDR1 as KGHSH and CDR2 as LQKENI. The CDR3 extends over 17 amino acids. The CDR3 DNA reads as TGTGCCAGCTCACCACAGATGCTAGCGGGAATGATAGATGAGCAGTTCTTC. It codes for CASSPQMLAGMIDEQFF.

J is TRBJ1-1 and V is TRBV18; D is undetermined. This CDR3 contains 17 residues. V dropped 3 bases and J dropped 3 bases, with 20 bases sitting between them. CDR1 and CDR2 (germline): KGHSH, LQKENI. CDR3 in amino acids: CASSPYIGPSEDTEAFF. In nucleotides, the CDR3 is TGTGCCAGCTCACCTTATATTGGACCCAGCGAGGACACTGAAGCTTTCTTT.

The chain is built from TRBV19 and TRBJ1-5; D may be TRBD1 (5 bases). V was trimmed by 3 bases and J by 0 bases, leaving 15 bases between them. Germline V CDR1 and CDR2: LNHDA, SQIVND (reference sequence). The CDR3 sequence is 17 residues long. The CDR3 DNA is TGTGCCAGTAGTATTTTTATGGCGGGGCTTAGCAATCAGCCCCAGCATTTT. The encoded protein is CASSIFMAGLSNQPQHF.

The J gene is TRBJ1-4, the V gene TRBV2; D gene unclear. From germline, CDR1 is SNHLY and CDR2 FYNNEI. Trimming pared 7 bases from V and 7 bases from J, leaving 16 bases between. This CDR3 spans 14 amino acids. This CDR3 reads CASIEGSGGEKLFF. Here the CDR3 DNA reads TGTGCCAGCATCGAGGGAAGCGGAGGTGAAAAACTGTTTTTT.

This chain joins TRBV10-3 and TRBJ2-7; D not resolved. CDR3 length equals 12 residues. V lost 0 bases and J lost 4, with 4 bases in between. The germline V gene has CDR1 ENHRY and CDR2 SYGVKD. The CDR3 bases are TGTGCCATCAGTGAGTCAGGTTACGAGCAGTACTTC. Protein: CAISESGYEQYF.

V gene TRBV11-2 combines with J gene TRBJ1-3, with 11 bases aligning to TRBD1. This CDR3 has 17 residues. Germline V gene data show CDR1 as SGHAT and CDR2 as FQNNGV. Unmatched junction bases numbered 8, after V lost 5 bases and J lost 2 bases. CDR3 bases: TGTGCCAGCAGCCCCCGGCGGACAGGGGGCCCTGGAAACACCATATATTTT. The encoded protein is CASSPRRTGGPGNTIYF.

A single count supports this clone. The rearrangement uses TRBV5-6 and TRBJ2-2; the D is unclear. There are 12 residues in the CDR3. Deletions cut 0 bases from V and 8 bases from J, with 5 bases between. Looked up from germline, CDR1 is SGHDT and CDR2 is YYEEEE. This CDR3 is CASSLVPGELFF. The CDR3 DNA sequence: TGTGCCAGCAGCTTGGTCCCGGGGGAGCTGTTTTTT.

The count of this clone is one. This chain's CDR3 is CASSSYGARGSWGNEQFF. For the CDR3, the DNA is TGTGCCAGCAGCTCTTATGGTGCGCGCGGGAGCTGGGGAAATGAGCAGTTCTTC. V is TRBV7-9 and J is TRBJ2-1, with TRBD2 identical over 7 bases. This CDR3 region has 18 residues. Germline values: CDR1 SEHNR, CDR2 FQNEAQ (reference sequence). V lost 4 bases, J lost 7 bases, and 19 bases stayed unmatched.

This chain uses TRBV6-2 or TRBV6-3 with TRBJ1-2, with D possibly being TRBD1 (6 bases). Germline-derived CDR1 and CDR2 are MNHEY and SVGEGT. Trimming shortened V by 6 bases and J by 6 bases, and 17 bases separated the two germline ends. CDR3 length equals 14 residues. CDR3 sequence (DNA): TGTGCCAGCAGCCTAACCAGGGGAATGAATGGCTACACCTTC. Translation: CASSLTRGMNGYTF.

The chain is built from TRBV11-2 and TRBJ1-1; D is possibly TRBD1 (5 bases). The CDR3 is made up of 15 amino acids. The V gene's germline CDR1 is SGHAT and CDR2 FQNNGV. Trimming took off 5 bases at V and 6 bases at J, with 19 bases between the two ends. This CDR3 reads CASSPLFRGTAEAFF. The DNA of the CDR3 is TGTGCCAGCAGCCCCCTGTTTCGGGGGACCGCTGAAGCTTTCTTT.

The CDR3 region is CASSESGSPPGELFF. The CDR3 coding sequence is TGCGCCAGCAGTGAGAGCGGGAGTCCCCCCGGGGAGCTGTTTTTT. The chain uses TRBV10-1 and TRBJ2-2; 8 bases are shared with TRBD2. The germline V gene encodes CDR1 WNHNN and CDR2 SYGVQD (reference sequence). The CDR3 is made up of 15 amino acids. The V and J ends lost 2 bases and 6 bases, in that order; junction bases with no gene match: 5.

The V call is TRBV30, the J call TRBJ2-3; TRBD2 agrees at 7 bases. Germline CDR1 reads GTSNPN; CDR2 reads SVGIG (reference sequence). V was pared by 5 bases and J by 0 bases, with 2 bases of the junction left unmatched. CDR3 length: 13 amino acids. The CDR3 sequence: CAWGSGSTDTQYF. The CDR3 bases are TGTGCCTGGGGTAGCGGGAGCACAGATACGCAGTATTTT.

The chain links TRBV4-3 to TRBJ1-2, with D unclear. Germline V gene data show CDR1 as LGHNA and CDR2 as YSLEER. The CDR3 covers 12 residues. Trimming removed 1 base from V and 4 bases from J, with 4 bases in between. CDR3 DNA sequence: TGCGCCAGCAGCCAAGGGGCCTATGGCTACACCTTC. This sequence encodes CASSQGAYGYTF.

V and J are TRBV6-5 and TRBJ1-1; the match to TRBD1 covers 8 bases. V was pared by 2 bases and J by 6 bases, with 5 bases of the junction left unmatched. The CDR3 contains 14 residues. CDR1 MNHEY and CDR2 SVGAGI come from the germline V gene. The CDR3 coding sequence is TGTGCCAGCAGTTACCTAGGACAGGGCCCTGAAGCTTTCTTT. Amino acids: CASSYLGQGPEAFF.

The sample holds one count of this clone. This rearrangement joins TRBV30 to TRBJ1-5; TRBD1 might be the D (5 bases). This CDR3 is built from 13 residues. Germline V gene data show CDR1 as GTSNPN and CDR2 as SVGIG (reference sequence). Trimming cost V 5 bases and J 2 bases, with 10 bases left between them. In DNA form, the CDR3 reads TGTGCCTGGCAGGGAAGTGGCAATCAGCCCCAGCATTTT. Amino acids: CAWQGSGNQPQHF.

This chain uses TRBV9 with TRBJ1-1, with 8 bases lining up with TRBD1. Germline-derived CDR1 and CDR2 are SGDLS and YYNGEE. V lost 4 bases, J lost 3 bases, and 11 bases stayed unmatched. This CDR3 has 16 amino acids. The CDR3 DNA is TGTGCCAGCAGCCTTCACCCGACAGGGGAGGACACTGAAGCTTTCTTT. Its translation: CASSLHPTGEDTEAFF.

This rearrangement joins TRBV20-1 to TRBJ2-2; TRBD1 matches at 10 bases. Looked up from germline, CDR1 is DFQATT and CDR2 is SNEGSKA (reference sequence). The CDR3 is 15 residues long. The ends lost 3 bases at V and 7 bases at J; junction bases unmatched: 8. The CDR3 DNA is TGCAGTGCTAGTAAGGGACAGGGGCCGCTCGGGGAGCTGTTTTTT. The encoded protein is CSASKGQGPLGELFF.

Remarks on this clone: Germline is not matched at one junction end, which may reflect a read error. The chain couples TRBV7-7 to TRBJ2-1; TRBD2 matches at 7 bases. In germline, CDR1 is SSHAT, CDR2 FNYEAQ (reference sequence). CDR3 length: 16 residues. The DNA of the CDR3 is TGTGCTAGCAGCCCCGGGGAGCCGGGAGGTCGCGGTGAGCAGTTCTTC. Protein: CASSPGEPGGRGEQFF.

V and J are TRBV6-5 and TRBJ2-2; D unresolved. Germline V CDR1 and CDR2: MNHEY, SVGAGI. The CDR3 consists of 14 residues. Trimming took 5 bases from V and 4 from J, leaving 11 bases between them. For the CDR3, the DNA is TGTGCCAGCAGTACCAACCCTCTCACCGGGGAGCTGTTTTTT. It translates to CASSTNPLTGELFF.

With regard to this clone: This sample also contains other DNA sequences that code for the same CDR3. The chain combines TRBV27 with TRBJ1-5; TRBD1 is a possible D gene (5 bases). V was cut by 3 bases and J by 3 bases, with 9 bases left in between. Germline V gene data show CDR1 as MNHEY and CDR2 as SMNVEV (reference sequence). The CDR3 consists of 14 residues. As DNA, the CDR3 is TGTGCCAGCAGTTTTGGGGCGGACAATCAGCCCCAGCATTTT. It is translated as CASSFGADNQPQHF.

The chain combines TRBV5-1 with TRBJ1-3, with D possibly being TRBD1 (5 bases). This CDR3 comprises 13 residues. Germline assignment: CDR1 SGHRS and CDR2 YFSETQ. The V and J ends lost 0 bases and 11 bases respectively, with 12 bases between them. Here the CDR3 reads CASSLDRGRPIYF. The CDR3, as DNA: TGCGCCAGCAGCTTGGACCGGGGGAGACCCATATATTTT.

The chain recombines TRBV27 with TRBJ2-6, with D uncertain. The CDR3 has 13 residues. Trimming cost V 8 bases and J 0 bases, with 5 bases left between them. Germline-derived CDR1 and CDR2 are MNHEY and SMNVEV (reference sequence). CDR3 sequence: CASGYSGANVLTF. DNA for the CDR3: TGTGCCAGCGGCTACTCTGGGGCCAACGTCCTGACTTTC. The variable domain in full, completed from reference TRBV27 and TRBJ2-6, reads EAQVTQNPRYLITVTGKKLTVTCSQNMNHEYMSWYRQDPGLGLRQIYYSMNVEVTDKGDVPEGYKVSRKEKRNFPLILESPSPNQTSLYFCASGYSGANVLTFGAGSRLTVL.

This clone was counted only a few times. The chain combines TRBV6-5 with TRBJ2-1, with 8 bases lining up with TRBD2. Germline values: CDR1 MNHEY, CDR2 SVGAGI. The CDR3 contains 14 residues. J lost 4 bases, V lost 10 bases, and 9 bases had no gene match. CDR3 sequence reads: CATNREGRYNEQFF. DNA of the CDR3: TGTGCCACCAACCGGGAGGGACGTTACAATGAGCAGTTCTTC.

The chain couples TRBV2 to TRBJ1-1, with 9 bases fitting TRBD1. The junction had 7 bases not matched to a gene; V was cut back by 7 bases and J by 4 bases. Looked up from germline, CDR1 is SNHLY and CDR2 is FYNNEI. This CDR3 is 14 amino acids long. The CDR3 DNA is TGTGCCAGCACCTCCCCGGACAGGGGCACTGAAGCTTTCTTT. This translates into CASTSPDRGTEAFF.

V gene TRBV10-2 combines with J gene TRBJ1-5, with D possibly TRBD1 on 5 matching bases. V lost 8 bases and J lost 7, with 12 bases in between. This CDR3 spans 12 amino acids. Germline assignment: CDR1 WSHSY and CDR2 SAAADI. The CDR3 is CASGGGEQPQHF. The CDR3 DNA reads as TGCGCCAGCGGTGGGGGGGAACAGCCCCAGCATTTT.

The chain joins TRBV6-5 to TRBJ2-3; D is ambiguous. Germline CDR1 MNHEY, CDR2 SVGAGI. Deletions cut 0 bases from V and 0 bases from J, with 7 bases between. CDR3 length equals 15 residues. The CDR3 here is CASSYSTDSTDTQYF. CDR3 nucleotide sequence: TGTGCCAGCAGTTACTCGACGGATAGCACAGATACGCAGTATTTT.

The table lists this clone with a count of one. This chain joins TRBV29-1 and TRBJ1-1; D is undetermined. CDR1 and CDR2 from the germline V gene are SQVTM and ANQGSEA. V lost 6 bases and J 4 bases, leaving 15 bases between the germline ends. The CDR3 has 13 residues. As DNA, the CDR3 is TGCAGCGTGATGAGCCCAATTGGCACTGAAGCTTTCTTT. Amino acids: CSVMSPIGTEAFF.